The 12 T cell receptor beta chains given below trace back to one sample, sequenced in a study of CD8+CD57+ T cells in acquired aplastic anemia. For CDR3 and TCR beta VDJ profiling, genomic DNA was the template used. MiXCR was run by TCRdb on the reads, yielding one entry per CDR3 protein. The table shows 400,000 to 500,000 distinct CDR3 sequences, with 60% to 80% occurring only once. The source material was sorted CD4+, CD8+, or CD8+CD57+ T cells (not recorded which) from PBMCs. The source is a human donor in good health, serving as a control.

The DNA for the CDR3 is TGTGCCAGCAGCCCATACGACGGGGTTCAAGGCTACACCTTC. Its translation is CASSPYDGVQGYTF. V gene TRBV7-2 combines with J gene TRBJ1-2; the D is unclear. The germline gives CDR1 SGHTA, CDR2 FQGNSA. This CDR3 region has 14 residues. V was pared by 5 bases and J by 8 bases, with 18 bases between. Filled out from reference TRBV7-2 and TRBJ1-2, the complete variable domain reads GAGVSQSPSNKVTEKGKDVELRCDPISGHTALYWYRQSLGQGLEFLIYFQGNSAPDKSGLPSDRFSAERTGGSVSTLTIQRTQQEDSAVYLCASSPYDGVQGYTFGSGTRLTVV.

A remark on this clonotype: Just one base apart from a much larger clone, this may be a read error. The chain has TRBV20-1 and TRBJ2-3, with 8 bases matching TRBD2. This CDR3 has 18 amino acids. Looked up from germline, CDR1 is DFQATT and CDR2 is SNEGSKA (reference sequence). J gave up 0 bases and V 5 bases, and 16 bases lay outside the gene matches. In DNA form, the CDR3 reads TGCAGTGCTCCCCCCCGCGGGGGGCTTGTTACTAGCACAGATACGCAGTATTTT. It codes for CSAPPRGGLVTSTDTQYF.

In this sample, this clonotype turned up many times. The V gene is TRBV9, the J gene TRBJ1-2, with 9 nucleotides matching TRBD1. J gave up 10 bases and V 3 bases, and 10 bases lay outside the gene matches. The CDR3 is 14 amino acids. CDR1 and CDR2 (germline): SGDLS, YYNGEE. As DNA, the CDR3 is TGTGCCAGCAGCGCACTGACAGGGGGTGGAGACTACACCTTC. This translates into CASSALTGGGDYTF.

V gene TRBV5-4 combines with J gene TRBJ2-1; TRBD1 is a possible D gene (8 bases). Germline values: CDR1 SGHNT, CDR2 YYREEE (reference sequence). The CDR3 is made up of 18 amino acids. The V end lost 0 bases, the J end lost 0 bases, and 16 bases lay between the germline ends. DNA for the CDR3: TGTGCCAGCAGCTTGGAAATAACAGGGGGGGGCTCCTACAATGAGCAGTTCTTC. Amino acid sequence: CASSLEITGGGSYNEQFF.

The chain recombines TRBV7-6 with TRBJ2-7; D might be TRBD1 or TRBD2, each matching 5 bases. With 3 bases removed from V and 0 bases from J, the gap between germline ends came to 9 bases. Germline values: CDR1 SGHVS, CDR2 FNYEAQ. This CDR3 region has 14 residues. CDR3 protein: CASSLGPVSYEQYF. CDR3 sequence (DNA): TGTGCCAGCAGCTTGGGACCGGTCTCCTACGAGCAGTACTTC. The full variable domain, with the rest looked up from reference TRBV7-6 and TRBJ2-7, is GAGVSQSPRYKVTKRGQDVALRCDPISGHVSLYWYRQALGQGPEFLTYFNYEAQQDKSGLPNDRFSAERPEGSISTLTIQRTEQRDSAMYRCASSLGPVSYEQYFGPGTRLTVT.

The rearrangement uses TRBV7-2 and TRBJ1-5; a possible D gene is TRBD1 (5 bases). Trimming cost V 7 bases and J 11 bases, with 21 bases left between them. From germline, CDR1 is SGHTA and CDR2 FQGNSA. The CDR3 spans 14 residues. For the CDR3, the DNA is TGTGCCAGCAACTCAGCAGAAGGGGATGGGGCCCAGCATTTT. Its translation: CASNSAEGDGAQHF.

The chain carries TRBV7-9 and TRBJ1-1; 9 bases map to TRBD1. CDR3 length: 15 residues. Germline V lookup: CDR1 SEHNR, CDR2 FQNEAQ (reference sequence). The ends lost 6 bases at V and 7 bases at J; junction bases unmatched: 12. DNA for the CDR3: TGTGCCAGCAGACGGGACAGGGTACGAGAGGGTGAAGCTTTCTTT. Protein sequence: CASRRDRVREGEAFF.

About this clonotype: Because it lacks the conserved phenylalanine or tryptophan at the end, this CDR3 is likely a read error. The DNA is left out, because the CDR3 cannot be placed on it with certainty; the CDR3 is given as TCRdb lists it. The V call is TRBV15, the J call TRBJ2-1; the table names TRBD1, a call not compared with the DNA. The CDR3 is made up of 14 amino acids, end residues included. Per germline, CDR1 LNHNV and CDR2 YYDKDF (reference sequence). CDR3 loop: CATTTGGAYTEQLS.

The J gene is TRBJ1-5, the V gene TRBV6-1; 8 bases match TRBD1. Trimming cost V 3 bases and J 5 bases; bases outside gene matches: 0. The CDR3 is 13 residues long. CDR1 and CDR2 (germline): MNHNS, SASEGT. CDR3 protein: CASSETGDQPQHF. The CDR3 nucleotides are TGTGCCAGCAGTGAGACAGGGGATCAGCCCCAGCATTTT.

The chain's CDR3 is CASSQLPRVGQFF. The CDR3 DNA reads TGCGCCAGCAGCCAACTTCCGCGGGTCGGGCAGTTCTTC. The rearrangement joins TRBV5-1 to TRBJ2-1; maybe TRBD2 (5 bases). From germline, CDR1 is SGHRS and CDR2 YFSETQ. Deletions cut 4 bases from V and 12 bases from J, with 17 bases between. CDR3 length equals 13 residues.

The CDR3 sequence: CSDPLRGHAHEQFF. The CDR3 DNA reads as TGCAGCGATCCTCTACGGGGACATGCTCATGAGCAGTTCTTC. The genes are TRBV20-1 and TRBJ2-1; the D gene is possibly TRBD1 (6 bases). The CDR3 has 14 residues. Germline CDR1 DFQATT, CDR2 SNEGSKA (reference sequence).

The sample holds one count of this clonotype. The chain couples TRBV7-2 to TRBJ2-1, with a possible D match to TRBD1 (6 bases). Germline CDR1 reads SGHTA; CDR2 reads FQGNSA. V lost 5 bases and J 12 bases, leaving 20 bases between the germline ends. This CDR3 spans 14 amino acids. CDR3 in amino acids: CASSPLDRPDAQFF. DNA for the CDR3: TGTGCCAGCAGCCCCCTCGACAGGCCTGATGCGCAGTTCTTC.